The clone carrying this TCR beta chain was recorded at least ten times. Antigen specificity is unknown. TCRdb independently ran MiXCR on the 5' RACE reads; one entry per CDR3 protein. The data hold tens of thousands of distinct CDR3 sequences, with 4.5% to 7% observed a single time. The CDR3 runs 16 residues. Germline V CDR1 and CDR2: SGHRS, YFSETQ. V lost 2 bases and J lost 6; bases outside the gene matches: 12. The data belong to a study of neurological immune-mediated disorders. Findings and limits, study-wide: Private repertoires in all groups were suggested by the absence of shared CDR3 amino acid sequences among expanded clones across subjects. The phylogenetic placement of 18 of 34 multiple sclerosis patients' repertoires in one related-CDR3 cluster constitutes a possible signature.

This chain joins TRBV5-1 and TRBJ1-1, with 8 bases that match TRBD1. This receptor was obtained from a woman in her late teens or twenties with multiple sclerosis. The source material was CD4+ T cells from blood. The CDR3 sequence: CASSFGQGLTSPEAFF. DNA for the CDR3: TGCGCCAGCAGCTTCGGACAGGGATTGACGTCCCCTGAAGCTTTCTTT.